What follows describes a single T cell receptor beta chain. The target antigen is unknown. Deep was the level used in running the assay. Method: immunoSEQ multiplex PCR; TCRdb's copy keeps in-frame clones and lacks some. The profile shows over 800,000 clones, 85% to 95% of them singletons. With 1 base clipped from V and 8 bases from J, the junction kept 8 bases outside the gene matches. The V gene's germline CDR1 is MGHRA and CDR2 YSYEKL. The CDR3 covers 15 residues. Selected positively for CCR7 and CD45RO-negative, naive CD8 cells excluded terminally differentiated effector memory CD45RA+ cells. The sample originates from a study of shared clonotypes between healthy human individuals. Whole-study results and caveats: Non-shared clonotypes were found to have lower generation probabilities than the clonotypes that were shared by all four of the sorted-subset donors. Sampling was confined to blood; repertoires within tissues likely differ.

What was sequenced was naive CD8+ T cells sorted from blood. This clonotype was obtained from a man aged 25-45 years in good health. V and J are TRBV4-1 and TRBJ2-4; 7 bases map to TRBD1. The CDR3 coding sequence is TGCGCCAGCAGCCAAGGACAGGGTATTTTGGACATTCAGTACTTC. This encodes CASSQGQGILDIQYF.